This paragraph reports one TCR beta chain. The sample is drawn from a study of immune characterization of retroperitoneal liposarcoma. Germline V gene data show CDR1 as MGHDK and CDR2 as SYGVNS. CDR3 length: 15 amino acids. TCRdb re-called the PCR reads with MiXCR, one entry per CDR3 protein. The sample contains 11,000 or so distinct CDR3 sequences, about 50% of which appear only once. The chain is built from TRBV25-1 and TRBJ2-1, with D possibly TRBD2 on 5 matching bases. The J call may be mistaken, given a closer DNA end match to TRBJ2-7. The sequence derives from a female donor with retroperitoneal liposarcoma. The sample taken for sequencing was tumor tissue. The CDR3 is CASKRTGGSYNEQYF. The CDR3 nucleotides are TGTGCCAGCAAGCGGACTGGAGGCTCCTACAATGAGCAGTACTTC.